This TCR beta chain came from a study of blood T cell repertoires in COVID-19. Study-level background: T cells, B-cell-depleted T cells, or PBMCs provided the cDNA or gDNA that served as material.

In its sample, this clone was seen once. V lost 0 bases, J lost 0 bases, and 11 bases stayed unmatched. The CDR3 covers 20 residues. In germline, CDR1 is MNHEY, CDR2 SVGEGT. Method: immunoSEQ multiplex PCR; TCRdb's copy keeps in-frame clones and lacks some. The sample contains about 170,000 clones, approximately 86% of which appear only once. The sequenced sample consisted of peripheral blood. The chain links TRBV6-2 or TRBV6-3 to TRBJ2-3, with 11 nucleotides matching TRBD2. The TCR comes from a woman of 80 years or more with COVID-19, enrolled during active disease. The CDR3 sequence: CASSYSPLALAGDSTDTQYF. DNA for the CDR3: TGTGCCAGCAGTTACTCTCCCCTCGCACTAGCGGGAGATAGCACAGATACGCAGTATTTT.